This T cell receptor (beta chain) appears in the sequencing data of a study of PD-1 blockade in classical Hodgkin lymphoma. Patients all relapsed after autologous stem cell transplantation, and there was variation in brentuximab vedotin exposure. A word on this clone: Its antigen remains unidentified.

This table comes from immunoSEQ multiplex PCR, and its TCRdb copy is limited to in-frame clones, with some not included. Of 30,000 or so clones detected, 70% to 80% appear once; the ten largest clones hold around 4.2%. General study results and limits: Patients with a complete response exhibited baseline diversity comparable to newly diagnosed patients. TCR diversity rose significantly by C4D1 in CD4+ but not CD8+ cells. At baseline, newly diagnosed patients reportedly showed less TCR diversity than healthy donors. With respect to the repertoire differences, their causes, possibly disease activity or prior therapy, remain undefined.

The TCR originated in a human donor with classical Hodgkin lymphoma. The sequencing used peripheral blood mononuclear cells (PBMCs), collected before the second cycle of nivolumab.

Here the CDR3 DNA reads TGTGCCTGGAACAGGGGCTACACTGAAGCTTTCTTT. Its protein product is CAWNRGYTEAFF. The J gene is TRBJ1-1, the V gene TRBV30; TRBD1 agrees at 7 bases. Germline trimming cut 4 bases from V and 3 bases from J; bases unmatched to any gene: 2. Germline V gene data show CDR1 as GTSNPN and CDR2 as SVGIG (reference sequence). This CDR3 is built from 12 residues.